The source of this TCR beta chain is a study of response to subunit inactivated influenza vaccine. This clonotype was seen a few times. Antigen specificity is unknown. TCRdb reprocessed the RT-PCR reads via MiXCR and lists one record per CDR3 protein. The table lists roughly 500,000 distinct CDR3 sequences, approximately 24% of them singletons, with around 2% in the top ten. Overall study results and limits: It was suggested by the authors that few new T cells are recruited by each seasonal influenza vaccination.

CDR1 is SEHNR and CDR2 is FQNEAQ in the germline V gene (reference sequence). The V gene end was trimmed by 5 bases and the J gene end by 4 bases; junction bases not matched to a gene: 14. The CDR3 has 17 amino acids. The chain is built from TRBV7-9 and TRBJ2-7; 10 bases are a match to TRBD1. The origin of this receptor is a man aged 45-65 years who received an inactivated influenza vaccine. Sequencing used CD4+ T cells sorted from PBMCs, obtained around 5 days after vaccination. The CDR3 coding sequence is TGTGCCAGCAGCACTAATGACAGGGGGCGGATGTGGTACGAGCAGTACTTC. It yields the protein CASSTNDRGRMWYEQYF.